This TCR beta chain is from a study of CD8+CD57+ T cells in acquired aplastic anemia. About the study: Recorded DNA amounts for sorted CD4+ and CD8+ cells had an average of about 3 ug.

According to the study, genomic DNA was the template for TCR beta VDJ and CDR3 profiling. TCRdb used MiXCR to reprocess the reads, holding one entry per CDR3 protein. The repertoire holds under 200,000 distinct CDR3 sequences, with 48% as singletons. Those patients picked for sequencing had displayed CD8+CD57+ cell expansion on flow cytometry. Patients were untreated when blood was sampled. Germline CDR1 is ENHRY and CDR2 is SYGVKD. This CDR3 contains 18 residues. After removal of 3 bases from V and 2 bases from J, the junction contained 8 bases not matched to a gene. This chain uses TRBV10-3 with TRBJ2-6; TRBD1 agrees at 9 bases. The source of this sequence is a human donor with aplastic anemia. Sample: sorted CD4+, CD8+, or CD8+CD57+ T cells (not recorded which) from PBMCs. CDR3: CAISDSTGGEPGANVLTF. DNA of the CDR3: TGTGCCATCAGTGACTCGACAGGGGGAGAGCCTGGGGCCAACGTCCTGACTTTC.